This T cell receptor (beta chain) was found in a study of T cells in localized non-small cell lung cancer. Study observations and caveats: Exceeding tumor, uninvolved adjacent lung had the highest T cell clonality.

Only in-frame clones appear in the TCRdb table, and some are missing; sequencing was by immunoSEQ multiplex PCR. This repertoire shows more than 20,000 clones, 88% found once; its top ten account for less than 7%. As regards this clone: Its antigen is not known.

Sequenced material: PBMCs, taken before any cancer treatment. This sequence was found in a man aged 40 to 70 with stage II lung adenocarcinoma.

The CDR3 is CASSLEGIGSPLHF. CDR3 nucleotides: TGCGCCAGCAGCTTGGAGGGCATAGGGTCACCCCTCCACTTT. This sequence joins TRBV5-1 and TRBJ1-6; no clear D. With 0 bases removed from V and 10 bases from J, the gap between germline ends came to 11 bases. CDR3 length: 14 residues. Germline V gene data show CDR1 as SGHRS and CDR2 as YFSETQ. The variable domain in full, completed from reference TRBV5-1 and TRBJ1-6, reads KAGVTQTPRYLIKTRGQQVTLSCSPISGHRSVSWYQQTPGQGLQFLFEYFSETQRNKGNFPGRFSGRQFSNSRSEMNVSTLELGDSALYLCASSLEGIGSPLHFGNGTRLTVT.